These 25 T cell receptor beta chains originate from one sample sequenced in a study of blood T cell repertoires in COVID-19. Profiling relied on immunoSEQ multiplex PCR, and the TCRdb table lists in-frame clones only, not all of them. The profile shows about 130,000 clones, roughly 80% of them singletons. The sample comprised PBMCs or T cells enriched from blood (not recorded which). The receptors stem from a man over 45 who had recovered from COVID-19.

V usage is TRBV7-6 and J usage is TRBJ2-2, with TRBD2 matching over 11 bases. Losses at the gene ends were 5 bases for V and 5 bases for J; bases not matched to a gene: 7. Germline V CDR1 and CDR2: SGHVS, FNYEAQ. The CDR3 is 16 residues long. CDR3 in DNA: TGTGCCAGCAGCAGCGGGACTAGCGGCACAACCGGGGAGCTGTTTTTT. Translated: CASSSGTSGTTGELFF. The full variable domain, in which reference TRBV7-6 and TRBJ2-2 provide the parts outside the CDR3, is GAGVSQSPRYKVTKRGQDVALRCDPISGHVSLYWYRQALGQGPEFLTYFNYEAQQDKSGLPNDRFSAERPEGSISTLTIQRTEQRDSAMYRCASSSGTSGTTGELFFGEGSRLTVL.

The chain has TRBV6-5 and TRBJ2-7, with D possibly TRBD1 on 6 matching bases. The CDR3 totals 12 residues. The germline gives CDR1 MNHEY, CDR2 SVGAGI. Trimming removed 6 bases at V and 2 bases at J, with 8 bases between. In DNA form, the CDR3 reads TGTGCCAGCAGACAGGGCCCCTACGAGCAGTACTTC. Amino acids: CASRQGPYEQYF.

CDR3 DNA sequence: TGCGCCAGCAGCCAAGTAGATCTAGTTAGCACAGATACGCAGTATTTT. Encoded protein: CASSQVDLVSTDTQYF. This chain joins TRBV4-1 and TRBJ2-3; D is ambiguous. Germline V gene lookup returns CDR1 MGHRA and CDR2 YSYEKL. The CDR3 is 16 residues long. Trimming took off 1 base at V and 0 bases at J, with 11 bases between the two ends.

CDR3 sequence: CASSRRGGTDTQYF. CDR3 coding DNA: TGTGCCAGCAGCCGTCGCGGGGGGACAGATACGCAGTATTTT. The genes are TRBV7-8 and TRBJ2-3, with 8 positions matching TRBD2. The CDR3 runs 14 residues. Looked up from germline, CDR1 is SGHVS and CDR2 is FQNEAQ. V was pared by 5 bases and J by 3 bases, with 4 bases of the junction left unmatched.

The rearrangement links TRBV6-5 to TRBJ1-2; D call uncertain. From germline, CDR1 is MNHEY and CDR2 SVGAGI. Trimming stripped 6 bases from V and 2 bases from J, with 7 bases between. This CDR3 comprises 12 residues. CDR3 nucleotide sequence: TGTGCCAGCAGCGCGTTCAACTATGGCTACACCTTC. As protein: CASSAFNYGYTF.

This chain links TRBV18 with TRBJ1-2; tentative D call: TRBD1 (5 bases). This CDR3 spans 15 amino acids. Trimming shortened V by 1 base and J by 0 bases, and 9 bases separated the two germline ends. CDR1 KGHSH and CDR2 LQKENI come from the germline V gene. The DNA of the CDR3 is TGTGCCAGCTCACCACAGGACACTACTAACTATGGCTACACCTTC. It encodes CASSPQDTTNYGYTF. Supplemented by reference TRBV18 and TRBJ1-2, the full variable domain reads NAGVMQNPRHLVRRRGQEARLRCSPMKGHSHVYWYRQLPEEGLKFMVYLQKENIIDESGMPKERFSAEFPKEGPSILRIQQVVRGDSAAYFCASSPQDTTNYGYTFGSGTRLTVV.

This chain connects TRBV11-2 to TRBJ2-7; 7 nucleotides align to TRBD1. Trimming took 5 bases from V and 2 from J; bases not matched to a gene: 6. Looked up from germline, CDR1 is SGHAT and CDR2 is FQNNGV. CDR3 length: 14 residues. CDR3 in amino acids: CASSPTGTAYEQYF. DNA for the CDR3: TGTGCCAGCAGCCCCACCGGGACAGCCTACGAGCAGTACTTC.

The chain links TRBV7-9 to TRBJ1-4; no definite D call. The V end lost 4 bases, the J end lost 1 base, and 10 bases lay between the germline ends. This CDR3 spans 15 amino acids. Germline assignment: CDR1 SEHNR and CDR2 FQNEAQ (reference sequence). CDR3 sequence: CASSSTRLTNEKLFF. The CDR3 DNA reads TGTGCCAGCAGCTCAACACGATTAACTAATGAAAAACTGTTTTTT.

This chain uses TRBV5-4 with TRBJ1-3, with 9 bases matching TRBD1. V shed 3 bases, J shed 5 bases, and the junction held 6 bases outside the gene matches. CDR3 length equals 15 residues. Germline V gives CDR1 SGHNT, CDR2 YYREEE (reference sequence). For the CDR3, the DNA is TGTGCCAGCAGCTACCCCGGGACAGGGAGAAACACCATATATTTT. Its protein is CASSYPGTGRNTIYF.

This clone was seen a single time. The V gene is TRBV7-2, the J gene TRBJ2-7, with 9 positions matching TRBD1. V dropped 1 base and J dropped 5; count of bases not matched to a gene: 9. The CDR3 sequence is 16 residues long. The germline CDR1 and CDR2 sequences are SGHTA and FQGNSA. CDR3: CASSLEKGTGFNEQYF. CDR3 coding DNA: TGTGCCAGCAGCTTAGAGAAAGGGACAGGGTTTAACGAGCAGTACTTC.

The table lists this clone with a count of one. This sequence joins TRBV21-1 and TRBJ1-1; TRBD1, the table's D call, lacks a check against the DNA. TRBV21-1 is flagged as a pseudogene. The CDR3 is 18 residues long. DNA of the CDR3: TGTGCCAGCAGCAAAGCCGGGACAGGGGTAGACATGAACACTGAAGCTTTCTTT. Its protein product is CASSKAGTGVDMNTEAFF.

The chain couples TRBV19 to TRBJ2-5, with 8 bases matching TRBD1. CDR3 length equals 14 residues. Germline CDR1 reads LNHDA; CDR2 reads SQIVND (reference sequence). The V gene end was trimmed by 6 bases and the J gene end by 1 base; junction bases not matched to a gene: 4. Here the CDR3 DNA reads TGTGCCAGTAGCCCGGGACAGGCCCAAGAGACCCAGTACTTC. It encodes CASSPGQAQETQYF.

This clone appeared a single time. The genes are TRBV7-6 and TRBJ2-7; 9 bases are shared with TRBD1. Germline CDR1 SGHVS, CDR2 FNYEAQ. The J segment lost 3 bases and the V segment lost 4 bases, leaving 7 bases of the junction unmatched. The CDR3 totals 15 residues. The CDR3 sequence is CASSYRTGVLYEQYF. In nucleotides, the CDR3 is TGTGCCAGCAGCTACAGGACAGGGGTTCTCTACGAGCAGTACTTC.

This clone was counted once. The rearrangement links TRBV18 to TRBJ1-5; no clear D gene. Germline V CDR1 and CDR2: KGHSH, LQKENI. The germline V and J ends were trimmed by 6 bases and 4 bases, with 16 bases remaining between them. This CDR3 has 15 residues. This CDR3 is CASSPYEQNNQPQHF. CDR3 nucleotide sequence: TGTGCCAGCTCGCCCTACGAACAGAATAATCAGCCCCAGCATTTT.

The V gene is TRBV5-1, the J gene TRBJ1-2; no definite D call. The CDR3 has 14 residues. Germline CDR1 is SGHRS and CDR2 is YFSETQ. Trimming stripped 0 bases from V and 0 bases from J, with 6 bases between. The CDR3 bases are TGCGCCAGCAGCTTGGCCGGGACTAACTATGGCTACACCTTC. This encodes CASSLAGTNYGYTF.

This clone was recorded once. V is TRBV7-2 and J is TRBJ2-7, with TRBD2 matching 11 bases. The V and J ends lost 4 bases and 5 bases, in that order; junction bases with no gene match: 7. Germline-derived CDR1 and CDR2 are SGHTA and FQGNSA. The CDR3 is made up of 15 amino acids. CDR3 nucleotides: TGTGCCAGCAGCTCCATGACTAGCGGGGAGGACGAGCAGTACTTC. Translated, it gives CASSSMTSGEDEQYF.

The chain uses TRBV5-1 and TRBJ1-5; 9 nucleotides align to TRBD1. The J segment lost 4 bases and the V segment lost 3 bases, leaving 5 bases of the junction unmatched. Looked up from germline, CDR1 is SGHRS and CDR2 is YFSETQ. The CDR3 sequence is 15 residues long. CDR3 region: CASSSGTGHNQPQHF. DNA for the CDR3: TGCGCCAGCAGCTCGGGGACAGGGCATAATCAGCCCCAGCATTTT.

The chain combines TRBV4-1 with TRBJ2-2; the D gene is possibly TRBD1 (5 bases). Germline CDR1 reads MGHRA; CDR2 reads YSYEKL. Trimming removed 5 bases at V and 4 bases at J, with 14 bases between. CDR3 length: 15 amino acids. The CDR3 is CASSSGHSLTGELFF. CDR3 bases: TGCGCCAGCAGCTCAGGGCACTCACTCACCGGGGAGCTGTTTTTT.

The gene calls are TRBV6-5 and TRBJ2-5; the match to TRBD1 covers 11 bases. This CDR3 is 15 amino acids long. Germline values: CDR1 MNHEY, CDR2 SVGAGI. Trimming at V came to 5 bases and at J to 4 bases, leaving 6 bases not matched to a gene. The CDR3, as DNA: TGTGCCAGCAGTAACCGGGACAGGGGGTTAGAGACCCAGTACTTC. Its protein is CASSNRDRGLETQYF.

The gene calls are TRBV6-5 and TRBJ1-1; TRBD1 is a possible D gene (6 bases). Trimming cost V 8 bases and J 1 base, with 11 bases left between them. CDR3 length: 13 residues. In germline, CDR1 is MNHEY, CDR2 SVGAGI. CDR3: CASLNRANTEAFF. The CDR3 DNA sequence: TGTGCCAGCTTGAACAGGGCGAACACTGAAGCTTTCTTT.

The V and J genes are TRBV4-3 and TRBJ2-2; 7 bases are shared with TRBD2. Germline CDR1 is LGHNA and CDR2 is YSLEER. This CDR3 is 16 amino acids long. Trimming at V came to 1 base and at J to 4 bases, leaving 6 bases not matched to a gene. DNA of the CDR3: TGCGCCAGCAGCCAAGTGCCACTAGCGAGCACCGGGGAGCTGTTTTTT. Translating it yields CASSQVPLASTGELFF.

This clone has a handful of counts. The chain employs TRBV18 and TRBJ1-4, with 7 bases aligning to TRBD1. Trimming at V came to 4 bases and at J to 4 bases, leaving 3 bases not matched to a gene. The CDR3 covers 14 residues. Germline lookup yields CDR1 KGHSH and CDR2 LQKENI. In DNA, the CDR3 is TGTGCCAGCTCACGGGACAGCGTTAATGAAAAACTGTTTTTT. Encoded protein: CASSRDSVNEKLFF.

This chain links TRBV9 with TRBJ2-2, with 8 nucleotides matching TRBD2. After removal of 4 bases from V and 0 bases from J, the junction contained 8 bases not matched to a gene. CDR1 is SGDLS and CDR2 is YYNGEE in the germline V gene. The CDR3 is 17 amino acids. CDR3 sequence (DNA): TGTGCCAGCAGCTCCCGTGGACTAGCTACGAACACCGGGGAGCTGTTTTTT. The encoded protein is CASSSRGLATNTGELFF.

This sequence joins TRBV7-9 and TRBJ2-6, with D possibly TRBD2 on 6 matching bases. This CDR3 is built from 17 residues. Germline lookup yields CDR1 SEHNR and CDR2 FQNEAQ (reference sequence). Trimming left V 0 bases short and J 1 base short, with 10 bases between. The CDR3 DNA is TGTGCCAGCAGCTTAGCCCCAGGGAGGTCTGGGGCCAACGTCCTGACTTTC. Its protein is CASSLAPGRSGANVLTF.

The chain combines TRBV28 with TRBJ1-2; D is unresolved. The CDR3 extends over 15 amino acids. Trimming took 5 bases from V and 4 from J, leaving 17 bases between them. The V gene's germline CDR1 is MDHEN and CDR2 SYDVKM. CDR3 amino acids: CASSRPKDITYGYTF. Written as DNA, the CDR3 is TGTGCCAGCAGTCGCCCAAAAGACATAACCTATGGCTACACCTTC.